This TCR beta chain was identified during a study of human thymus T cells. Study-wide results and caveats: V and J gene usage appeared biased in thymic and blood repertoires.

Germline CDR1 is WSHSY and CDR2 is SAAADI. The junction had 2 bases not matched to a gene; V was cut back by 3 bases and J by 4 bases. The length of the CDR3 is 13 residues. Method: immunoSEQ multiplex PCR; TCRdb's copy keeps in-frame clones and lacks some. The data show tens of thousands of clones, 90% to 95% seen once. Details on this clone: What it binds is not known.

Infants served as donors; they were healthy and Finnish and were having corrective surgery for congenital heart defects. An approximately 0.5-1 mL peripheral blood aliquot was taken intraoperatively from four of eight donors. This clonotype was obtained from a boy under two years old with a congenital heart defect but otherwise immunologically healthy. J is TRBJ1-1 and V is TRBV10-2, with 7 positions matching TRBD1. Sequencing used blood. The CDR3 nucleotides read TGCGCCAGCAGTGAACAGGGGAGCACTGAAGCTTTCTTT. It translates to CASSEQGSTEAFF.